The rows below give T cell receptor beta chains drawn from one sample of a study of T cells expressing NK-cell markers. TCRdb re-called the 5' RACE reads and gives one entry per CDR3 protein, without DNA. The table counts around 700 distinct CDR3 sequences; about 94% lies in the top ten. Sequenced sample: blood T cells: a sorted CD56 or NKG2C T cell subset, CD4+ or CD8+ T cells, or bulk PBMC T cells (not recorded which). The receptors here all came from a woman aged 18-29 years in good health. CDR3s include the opening cysteine and the closing phenylalanine or tryptophan. The size entry is marked missing in some rows and otherwise reads once, few, many or a size class.

J gene: TRBJ2-7
clone size: NA
V gene: TRBV5-6
CDR3 protein: CASSCAQPGTGLYEQYF

J gene: TRBJ1-4
clone size: NA
V gene: TRBV12-3/TRBV12-4
CDR3 protein: CASSLRGYLIDKLFF

J gene: TRBJ2-7
clone size: large
V gene: TRBV14
CDR3 protein: CASSRYRVEQYF

J gene: TRBJ2-2
clone size: NA
V gene: TRBV12-3/TRBV12-4
CDR3 protein: CASILAGVNTGELFF

J gene: TRBJ1-4
clone size: NA
V gene: TRBV10-3
CDR3 protein: CAISESETGGFNEKLFF

J gene: TRBJ1-1
clone size: NA
V gene: TRBV4-1
CDR3 protein: CASSQDRRTEAFF

J gene: TRBJ1-1
clone size: NA
V gene: TRBV20-1
CDR3 protein: CSATGQGHTEAFF

J gene: TRBJ2-1
clone size: NA
V gene: TRBV12-3/TRBV12-4
CDR3 protein: CASSFRAFIYNEQFF

J gene: TRBJ2-1
clone size: medium-sized
V gene: TRBV14
CDR3 protein: CASSSDRNEQFF

J gene: TRBJ1-1
clone size: NA
V gene: TRBV27
CDR3 protein: CASSFRPGTGFGEAFF

J gene: TRBJ2-1
clone size: NA
V gene: TRBV5-4
CDR3 protein: CASSLVSDPPGGEQFF

J gene: TRBJ1-2
clone size: NA
V gene: TRBV7-6
CDR3 protein: CASSLAGYYGYTF

J gene: TRBJ1-2
clone size: NA
V gene: TRBV5-5
CDR3 protein: CASSSPDIYYGYTF

J gene: TRBJ1-1
clone size: NA
V gene: TRBV4-3
CDR3 protein: CASSQGQTLNTEAFF

J gene: TRBJ1-2
clone size: NA
V gene: TRBV12-3/TRBV12-4
CDR3 protein: CASSFGGINYGYTF

J gene: TRBJ1-2
clone size: NA
V gene: TRBV25-1
CDR3 protein: CASSELRDLYGYTF

J gene: TRBJ1-6
clone size: NA
V gene: TRBV12-3/TRBV12-4
CDR3 protein: CASSKDPSSPLHF

J gene: TRBJ1-1
clone size: NA
V gene: TRBV18
CDR3 protein: CASSPPWRGTEAFF

J gene: TRBJ2-2
clone size: NA
V gene: TRBV19
CDR3 protein: CASSILLNGELFF

J gene: TRBJ2-7
clone size: NA
V gene: TRBV7-9
CDR3 protein: CASSPWYREAYEQYF

J gene: TRBJ2-7
clone size: medium-sized
V gene: TRBV7-8
CDR3 protein: CASSMGLAGGPLFHEQYF

J gene: TRBJ2-2
clone size: NA
V gene: TRBV9
CDR3 protein: CASSVVSGSITGELFF

J gene: TRBJ2-6
clone size: NA
V gene: TRBV6-5
CDR3 protein: CASSYTHSGANVLTF

J gene: TRBJ2-5
clone size: NA
V gene: TRBV20-1
CDR3 protein: CSARDYESQETQYF

J gene: TRBJ2-2
clone size: NA
V gene: TRBV7-7
CDR3 protein: CASSQRRGREKAGELFF

J gene: TRBJ1-1
clone size: NA
V gene: TRBV7-9
CDR3 protein: CASSSRQNPVAFF

J gene: TRBJ2-3
clone size: NA
V gene: TRBV6-4
CDR3 protein: CASSRGRDGDTQYF

J gene: TRBJ2-2
clone size: NA
V gene: TRBV15
CDR3 protein: CATSREAGDTGELFF

J gene: TRBJ2-2
clone size: NA
V gene: TRBV5-1
CDR3 protein: CASSLVFRIPGELFF

J gene: TRBJ1-2
clone size: NA
V gene: TRBV20-1
CDR3 protein: CSARDPLDRGYGYTF

J gene: TRBJ1-6
clone size: NA
V gene: TRBV21-1
CDR3 protein: CASSKNRQGSPLHF

J gene: TRBJ1-6
clone size: NA
V gene: TRBV6-5
CDR3 protein: CASSYSLEKPSPLHF

J gene: TRBJ2-5
clone size: NA
V gene: TRBV6-2/TRBV6-3
CDR3 protein: CASSPVGTIQRTQYF

J gene: TRBJ1-2
clone size: NA
V gene: TRBV7-8
CDR3 protein: CASSFQPATVYGYTF

J gene: TRBJ2-7
clone size: NA
V gene: TRBV7-9
CDR3 protein: CASSLAPRPSYEQYF

J gene: TRBJ1-2
clone size: medium-sized
V gene: TRBV7-9
CDR3 protein: CASSFVGPGYTF

J gene: TRBJ2-2
clone size: NA
V gene: TRBV5-1
CDR3 protein: CASSFGQFRTGELFF

J gene: TRBJ2-1
clone size: NA
V gene: TRBV9
CDR3 protein: CASSVDLGSTHNEQFF

J gene: TRBJ2-7
clone size: medium-sized
V gene: TRBV6-5
CDR3 protein: CASSYTYRGNYEQYF

J gene: TRBJ2-1
clone size: NA
V gene: TRBV3-1
CDR3 protein: CASSQDESLAGDIYNEQFF

J gene: TRBJ2-7
clone size: NA
V gene: TRBV27
CDR3 protein: CASSLRGSEQYF

J gene: TRBJ1-4
clone size: NA
V gene: TRBV3-1
CDR3 protein: CASSQVKNEKLFF

J gene: TRBJ1-5
clone size: NA
V gene: TRBV5-6
CDR3 protein: CASSWSAWGGNQPQHF

J gene: TRBJ2-3
clone size: NA
V gene: TRBV6-5
CDR3 protein: CASSLGLAETDTQYF

J gene: TRBJ2-7
clone size: NA
V gene: TRBV27
CDR3 protein: CASSLSGRSAYEQYF

J gene: TRBJ1-2
clone size: NA
V gene: TRBV12-3/TRBV12-4
CDR3 protein: CASSLARGRDGYTF

J gene: TRBJ2-1
clone size: NA
V gene: TRBV7-8
CDR3 protein: CASSLYPGEGLYNEQFF

J gene: TRBJ2-7
clone size: NA
V gene: TRBV15
CDR3 protein: CATSRDTPAPGEQYF

J gene: TRBJ2-7
clone size: NA
V gene: TRBV6-2/TRBV6-3
CDR3 protein: CASSYSGEVYEQYF

J gene: TRBJ2-1
clone size: NA
V gene: TRBV7-2
CDR3 protein: CASSFNVRGNEQFF

J gene: TRBJ2-3
clone size: NA
V gene: TRBV7-9
CDR3 protein: CASSPRAGASTDTQYF

J gene: TRBJ1-1
clone size: medium-sized
V gene: TRBV29-1
CDR3 protein: CSVAPQGNTEAFF

J gene: TRBJ2-5
clone size: NA
V gene: TRBV12-3/TRBV12-4
CDR3 protein: CATSFPPGETQYF

J gene: TRBJ2-7
clone size: NA
V gene: TRBV15
CDR3 protein: CATSSPWGDNWDEQYF

J gene: TRBJ2-7
clone size: NA
V gene: TRBV2
CDR3 protein: CASSHADHYEQYF

J gene: TRBJ2-7
clone size: NA
V gene: TRBV20-1
CDR3 protein: CSARVGRGTFEEQYF

J gene: TRBJ2-5
clone size: NA
V gene: TRBV11-2
CDR3 protein: CASSPFSRETQYF

J gene: TRBJ2-1
clone size: NA
V gene: TRBV7-9
CDR3 protein: CASSLARGRLRFGEQFF

J gene: TRBJ2-5
clone size: NA
V gene: TRBV10-1
CDR3 protein: CASSISPGTSGVLTQETQYF

J gene: TRBJ2-1
clone size: NA
V gene: TRBV14
CDR3 protein: CASSQEGYRGNEQFF